This T cell receptor beta chain was captured by sequencing in a study of technical replicates of blood from a few donors. The CDR3 runs 14 residues. Germline loops: CDR1 MNHNY, CDR2 SVGAGI (reference sequence). V was pared by 8 bases and J by 2 bases, with 15 bases between. The data were produced by immunoSEQ multiplex PCR, yet TCRdb's version contains in-frame clones alone and is incomplete. Seen here are tens of thousands of clones, approximately 90% observed once, and the top ten hold around 4%. The origin of this receptor is a human donor in good health. Some clones in this sample may be carry-over from other donors' samples. Sequencing input: PBMCs. V is TRBV6-6 and J is TRBJ1-2, with D possibly matching TRBD1 (5 bases). CDR3 amino acids: CASGGTSLNYGYTF. CDR3 nucleotide sequence: TGTGCCAGCGGGGGGACCTCTTTAAACTATGGCTACACCTTC.